Following are 2 T cell receptor beta chains from one sample sequenced in a study of T cells in localized non-small cell lung cancer (dated by TCRdb to about 2020). Library method: the immunoSEQ multiplex PCR assay. TCRdb holds this immuneACCESS table with in-frame rearrangements only. Some clones are missing; in checked studies, unresolved V genes explain under half, and the rest has no known cause. The sample yields 65,000 to 80,000 clones; about 81% were counted once. The ten largest clonotypes hold 1.3% of the sample. The sequenced sample was peripheral blood, obtained before any cancer treatment. Receptor source: a female donor over 55 with stage I lung adenocarcinoma.

This chain uses TRBV19 with TRBJ2-1; TRBD1 is a possible D gene (5 bases). From germline, CDR1 is LNHDA and CDR2 SQIVND (reference sequence). Trimming took 0 bases from V and 0 from J, leaving 15 bases between them. The CDR3 extends over 18 amino acids. CDR3 protein: CASSIDLWGRSSYNEQFF. The CDR3 coding sequence is TGTGCCAGTAGTATAGATCTATGGGGCAGGAGCTCCTACAATGAGCAGTTCTTC.

Only a few counts were recorded for this clone. The chain is built from TRBV7-3 and TRBJ2-6; D ambiguous. The CDR3 has 15 amino acids. Trimming shortened V by 0 bases and J by 3 bases, and 6 bases separated the two germline ends. Per the germline V gene, CDR1 is SGHTA and CDR2 is FQGTGA. The CDR3 is CASSLTGNGANVLTF. The CDR3 DNA sequence: TGTGCCAGCAGCTTAACAGGGAATGGGGCCAACGTCCTGACTTTC.